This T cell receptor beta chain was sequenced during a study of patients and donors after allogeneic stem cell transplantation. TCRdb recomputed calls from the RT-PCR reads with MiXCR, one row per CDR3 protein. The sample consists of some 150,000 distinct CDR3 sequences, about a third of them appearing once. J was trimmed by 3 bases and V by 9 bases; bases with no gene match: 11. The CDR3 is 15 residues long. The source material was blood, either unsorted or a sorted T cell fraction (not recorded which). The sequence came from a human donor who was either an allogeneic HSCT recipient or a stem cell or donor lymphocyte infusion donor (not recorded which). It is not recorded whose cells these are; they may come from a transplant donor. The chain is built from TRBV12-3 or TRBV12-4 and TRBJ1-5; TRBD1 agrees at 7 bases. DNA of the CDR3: TGTGCCAGAAGTCCACTTGACAGGGACAATCAGCCCCAGCATTTT. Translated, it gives CARSPLDRDNQPQHF.